This T cell receptor (beta chain) was retrieved from a study of sequential checkpoint blockade in melanoma. Background on the study: Arm A got nivolumab then ipilimumab; arm B the reverse, 1:1. Maintenance nivolumab came after either treatment sequence.

Described treatment: randomized to nivolumab then ipilimumab (arm A) or the reverse (arm B). Patients had received no earlier DNA-damaging chemotherapy. From thawed PBMCs, live CD3+CD8+ cells negative for CD19 and CD56 were sorted. TCRdb's table, derived via immunoSEQ multiplex PCR, lists solely in-frame clones and lacks some. The top ten clones hold around 20% of a sample with about 22,000 clones, under 70% of them seen once. The V end was cut by 0 bases, the J end by 9 bases, with 9 bases between. Per germline, CDR1 MRHNA and CDR2 SNTAGT. The CDR3 extends over 13 amino acids. V is TRBV6-4 and J is TRBJ1-5; D is ambiguous. The origin of this receptor is a human donor with melanoma. This specimen consisted of CD8+ T cells sorted from blood (inferred from file names), obtained from a patient given nivolumab and ipilimumab in sequence. This CDR3 reads CASSDSTEGPQHF. In nucleotides, the CDR3 is TGTGCCAGCAGTGACTCGACGGAGGGGCCCCAGCATTTT.